Each of the 2 T cell receptor beta chains below was sequenced from the same sample in a study of blood T cell repertoires in COVID-19. Profiling relied on immunoSEQ multiplex PCR, and the TCRdb table lists in-frame clones only, not all of them. Of roughly 220,000 clones in the sample, more than 80% are singletons; the top ten hold 2.2%. The sequencing sample was made of peripheral blood. The receptor source for this set is a man in his thirties or forties who had recovered from COVID-19.

This clone came up a few times. V and J are TRBV5-1 and TRBJ1-2, with TRBD1 as a possible D gene (6 bases). Per germline, CDR1 SGHRS and CDR2 YFSETQ. CDR3 length: 13 amino acids. V dropped 4 bases and J dropped 3 bases, with 10 bases sitting between them. This chain's CDR3 is CASSEQGDYGYTF. CDR3 in DNA: TGCGCCAGCAGCGAACAGGGTGACTATGGCTACACCTTC.

The chain is built from TRBV5-4 and TRBJ1-4; a weak D match, TRBD1 (5 bases). V lost 4 bases and J 4 bases, leaving 11 bases between the germline ends. Per germline, CDR1 SGHNT and CDR2 YYREEE (reference sequence). The CDR3 has 14 residues. Here the CDR3 reads CASSRTGVNEKLFF. The CDR3 DNA is TGTGCCAGCAGCCGGACGGGGGTTAATGAAAAACTGTTTTTT.